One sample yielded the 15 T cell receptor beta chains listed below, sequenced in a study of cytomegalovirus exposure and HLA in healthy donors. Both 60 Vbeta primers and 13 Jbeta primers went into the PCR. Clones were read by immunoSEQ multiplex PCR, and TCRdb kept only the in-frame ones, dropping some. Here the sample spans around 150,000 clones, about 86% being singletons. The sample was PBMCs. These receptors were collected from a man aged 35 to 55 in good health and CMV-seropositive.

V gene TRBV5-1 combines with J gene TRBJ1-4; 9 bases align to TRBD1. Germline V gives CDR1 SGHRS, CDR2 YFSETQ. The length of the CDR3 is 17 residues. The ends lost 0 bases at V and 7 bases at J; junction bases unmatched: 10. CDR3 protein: CASSLELLGQGGEKLFF. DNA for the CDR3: TGCGCCAGCAGCTTGGAGTTGTTGGGACAGGGAGGTGAAAAACTGTTTTTT.

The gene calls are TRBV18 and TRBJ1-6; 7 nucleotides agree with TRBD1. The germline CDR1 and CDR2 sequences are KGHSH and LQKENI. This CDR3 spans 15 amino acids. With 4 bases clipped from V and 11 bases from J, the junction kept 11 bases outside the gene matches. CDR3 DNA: TGTGCCAGCTCACAATTGTCACAGGGGAGGACACCCCTCCACTTT. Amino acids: CASSQLSQGRTPLHF. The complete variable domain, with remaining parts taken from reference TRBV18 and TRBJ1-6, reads NAGVMQNPRHLVRRRGQEARLRCSPMKGHSHVYWYRQLPEEGLKFMVYLQKENIIDESGMPKERFSAEFPKEGPSILRIQQVVRGDSAAYFCASSQLSQGRTPLHFGNGTRLTVT.

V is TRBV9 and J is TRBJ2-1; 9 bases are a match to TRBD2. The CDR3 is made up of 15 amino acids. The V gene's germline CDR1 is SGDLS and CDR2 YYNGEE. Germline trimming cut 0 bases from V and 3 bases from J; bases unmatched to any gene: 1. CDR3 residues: CASSVASGDYNEQFF. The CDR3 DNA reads TGTGCCAGCAGCGTAGCTAGCGGGGACTACAATGAGCAGTTCTTC. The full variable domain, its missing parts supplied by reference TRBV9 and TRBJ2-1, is DSGVTQTPKHLITATGQRVTLRCSPRSGDLSVYWYQQSLDQGLQFLIQYYNGEERAKGNILERFSAQQFPDLHSELNLSSLELGDSALYFCASSVASGDYNEQFFGPGTRLTVL.

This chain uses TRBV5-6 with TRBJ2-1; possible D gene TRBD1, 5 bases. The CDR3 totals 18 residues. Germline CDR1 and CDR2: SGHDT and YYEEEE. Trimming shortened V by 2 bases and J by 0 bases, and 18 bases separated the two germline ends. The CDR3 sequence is CASSFLLLGPHSYNEQFF. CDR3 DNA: TGTGCCAGCAGCTTTCTATTATTGGGGCCTCACTCCTACAATGAGCAGTTCTTC.

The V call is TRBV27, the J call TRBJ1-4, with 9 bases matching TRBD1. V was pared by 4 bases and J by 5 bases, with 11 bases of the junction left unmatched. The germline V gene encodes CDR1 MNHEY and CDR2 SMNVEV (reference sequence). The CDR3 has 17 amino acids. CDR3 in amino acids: CASSSGTGMPLNEKLFF. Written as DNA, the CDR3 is TGTGCCAGCAGTTCTGGGACAGGGATGCCCTTGAATGAAAAACTGTTTTTT.

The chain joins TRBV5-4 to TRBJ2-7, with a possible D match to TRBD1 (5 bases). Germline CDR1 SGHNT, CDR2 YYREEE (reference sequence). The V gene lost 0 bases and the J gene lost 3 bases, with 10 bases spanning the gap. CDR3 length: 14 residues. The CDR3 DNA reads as TGTGCCAGCAGCTTGGATACAGGCTACTACGAGCAGTACTTC. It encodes CASSLDTGYYEQYF.

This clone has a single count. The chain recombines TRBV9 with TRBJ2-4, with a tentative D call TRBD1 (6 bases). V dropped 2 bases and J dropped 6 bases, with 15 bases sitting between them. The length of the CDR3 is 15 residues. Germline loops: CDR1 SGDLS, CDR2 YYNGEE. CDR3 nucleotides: TGTGCCAGCAGCGTGGGCACAGGGAACCCAAACATTCAGTACTTC. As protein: CASSVGTGNPNIQYF.

This chain's CDR3 is CASSFSFGSRSYEQYF. DNA for the CDR3: TGTGCCAGCAGCTTTTCGTTCGGTAGCCGCTCCTACGAGCAGTACTTC. The V call is TRBV11-2, the J call TRBJ2-7; unclear D gene. CDR3 length: 16 residues. CDR1 SGHAT and CDR2 FQNNGV come from the germline V gene. Trimming pared 3 bases from V and 0 bases from J, leaving 15 bases between.

The CDR3 here is CASSGGTGLAGGHEQFF. The CDR3 bases are TGTGCCAGTAGTGGAGGCACGGGACTAGCGGGAGGTCATGAGCAGTTCTTC. This chain links TRBV19 with TRBJ2-1, with 15 bases lining up with TRBD2. CDR3 length: 17 residues. Trimming removed 5 bases from V and 8 bases from J; junction bases left unmatched: 10. Germline V CDR1 and CDR2: LNHDA, SQIVND (reference sequence).

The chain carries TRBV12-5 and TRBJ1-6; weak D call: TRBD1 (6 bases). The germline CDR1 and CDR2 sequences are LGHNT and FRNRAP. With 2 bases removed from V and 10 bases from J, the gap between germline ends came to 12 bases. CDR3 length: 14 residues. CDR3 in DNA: TGTGCTAGTGGTTTGTTAGGGGGAGACTCACCCCTCCACTTT. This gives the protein CASGLLGGDSPLHF. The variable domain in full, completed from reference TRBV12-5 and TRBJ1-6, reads DARVTQTPRHKVTEMGQEVTMRCQPILGHNTVFWYRQTMMQGLELLAYFRNRAPLDDSGMPKDRFSAEMPDATLATLKIQPSEPRDSAVYFCASGLLGGDSPLHFGNGTRLTVT.

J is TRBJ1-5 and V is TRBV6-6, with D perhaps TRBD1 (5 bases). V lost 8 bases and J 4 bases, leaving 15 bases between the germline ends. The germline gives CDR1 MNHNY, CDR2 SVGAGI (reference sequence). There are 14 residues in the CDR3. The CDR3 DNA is TGTGCCAGCTCTATGTTGGGGGGGAATCAGCCCCAGCATTTT. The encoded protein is CASSMLGGNQPQHF.

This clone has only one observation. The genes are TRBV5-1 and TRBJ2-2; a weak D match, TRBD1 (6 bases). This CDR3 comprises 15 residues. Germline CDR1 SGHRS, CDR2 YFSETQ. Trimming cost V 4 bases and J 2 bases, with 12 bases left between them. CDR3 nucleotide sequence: TGCGCCAGCAGCGGACCAGGGGTTAACACCGGGGAGCTGTTTTTT. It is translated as CASSGPGVNTGELFF.

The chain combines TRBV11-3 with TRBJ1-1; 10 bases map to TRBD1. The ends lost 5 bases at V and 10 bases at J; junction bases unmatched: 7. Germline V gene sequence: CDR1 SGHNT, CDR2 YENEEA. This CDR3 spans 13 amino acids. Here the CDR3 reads CASSTGQGSVAFF. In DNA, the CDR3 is TGTGCCAGCAGCACGGGACAGGGGAGTGTAGCTTTCTTT.

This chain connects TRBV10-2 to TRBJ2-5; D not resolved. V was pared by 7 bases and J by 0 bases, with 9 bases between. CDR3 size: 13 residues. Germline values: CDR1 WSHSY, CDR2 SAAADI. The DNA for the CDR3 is TGCGCCAGCATCCCCCCAAACCAAGAGACCCAGTACTTC. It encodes CASIPPNQETQYF.

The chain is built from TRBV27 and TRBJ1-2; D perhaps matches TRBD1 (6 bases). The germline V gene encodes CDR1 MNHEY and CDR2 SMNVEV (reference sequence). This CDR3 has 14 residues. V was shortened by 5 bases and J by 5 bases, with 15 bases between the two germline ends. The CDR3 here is CASSAQQGLYGYTF. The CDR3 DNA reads TGTGCCAGCAGTGCCCAACAGGGTTTGTATGGCTACACCTTC.